Listed here are 6 T cell receptor beta chains from one sample, sequenced in a study of cytomegalovirus exposure and HLA in healthy donors. Measured with immunoSEQ multiplex PCR; TCRdb has only the in-frame clones, and not every one. In the table there are approximately 220,000 clones, over 80% of which are singletons. Sequencing was done on a sample of PBMCs. The receptors shown here come from a woman aged 25 to 39 in good health and CMV-seropositive.

V gene TRBV9 combines with J gene TRBJ2-1; weak D call: TRBD2 (6 bases). CDR3 length: 15 amino acids. The V gene's germline CDR1 is SGDLS and CDR2 YYNGEE. V was clipped by 4 bases and J by 6 bases, with 17 bases between them. The CDR3 spells CASSFSSAPFNEQFF. As DNA, the CDR3 is TGTGCCAGCAGCTTTTCTAGCGCCCCCTTCAATGAGCAGTTCTTC.

J is TRBJ1-4 and V is TRBV29-1, with TRBD1 matching 11 bases. V was clipped by 6 bases and J by 8 bases; unmatched bases: 5. The length of the CDR3 is 13 residues. Per the germline V gene, CDR1 is SQVTM and CDR2 is ANQGSEA. CDR3 amino acids: CSVAGTGGEKLFF. The DNA of the CDR3 is TGCAGCGTGGCCGGGACAGGGGGAGAAAAACTGTTTTTT.

The J gene is TRBJ2-7, the V gene TRBV6-1; D not resolved. CDR1 is MNHNS, CDR2 SASEGT, per germline. The germline V and J ends were trimmed by 1 base and 6 bases, with 10 bases remaining between them. The CDR3 spans 13 residues. CDR3 region: CASSEGWVVEQYF. CDR3 coding DNA: TGTGCCAGCAGTGAAGGTTGGGTGGTCGAGCAGTACTTC.

The rearrangement uses TRBV29-1 and TRBJ2-7, with TRBD1 identical over 9 bases. The CDR3 has 13 amino acids. Trimming at V came to 4 bases and at J to 1 base, leaving 2 bases not matched to a gene. Germline assignment: CDR1 SQVTM and CDR2 ANQGSEA. The CDR3 nucleotides are TGCAGCGTTGTGACAGGGGGTTCCTACGAGCAGTACTTC. This translates into CSVVTGGSYEQYF.

The CDR3: CASSFISTGLTDTQYF. CDR3 DNA: TGTGCCAGCAGCTTCATTTCGACAGGGCTCACAGATACGCAGTATTTT. The chain employs TRBV5-5 and TRBJ2-3; TRBD1 matches at 7 bases. This CDR3 contains 16 residues. Unmatched junction bases numbered 8, after V lost 2 bases and J lost 2 bases. CDR1 is SGHKS and CDR2 is YYEKEE in the germline V gene (reference sequence).

The rearrangement joins TRBV10-1 to TRBJ2-7, with 8 bases matching TRBD2. Germline-derived CDR1 and CDR2 are WNHNN and SYGVQD (reference sequence). With V trimmed by 4 bases and J by 5 bases, 7 bases remained unmatched. The CDR3 sequence is 14 residues long. The CDR3 bases are TGCGCCAGCAGTGGTAGCGGGATAACAAACGAGCAGTACTTC. It yields the protein CASSGSGITNEQYF.